This T cell receptor beta chain was identified during a study of radiation and T cells in renal cell carcinoma. Study in general: Nephrectomy followed 15 Gy stereotactic body radiation by 4 weeks. Study observations and caveats: Without pretreatment biopsies, baseline tumor clonotype presence was undetermined. Top tumor clonotypes rose in blood 2 weeks post-radiation, then contracted.

The germline CDR1 and CDR2 sequences are SGHTS and YDEGEE. CDR3 length: 15 amino acids. Trimming removed 1 base from V and 5 bases from J; junction bases left unmatched: 4. TCRdb's copy holds only in-frame clones and misses some; the assay was immunoSEQ multiplex PCR. Here the sample spans about 50,000 clones, roughly 83% being singletons. Concerning this clone: Its antigen is undetermined.

The time point denotes: baseline pretreatment blood. The treatment is: 15 Gy SBRT to primary tumor, nephrectomy 4 weeks later. Radiation-treated patients gave blood at baseline, week 2 and week 4. Source: blood, taken from a patient whose treatment included radiotherapy and nephrectomy. This receptor was obtained from a woman in her seventies with renal cell carcinoma. The chain links TRBV5-8 to TRBJ2-5; 11 bases align to TRBD2. The CDR3: CASSLLAGGLETQYF. The CDR3 DNA reads TGTGCCAGCAGCTTGTTAGCGGGAGGGCTGGAGACCCAGTACTTC.